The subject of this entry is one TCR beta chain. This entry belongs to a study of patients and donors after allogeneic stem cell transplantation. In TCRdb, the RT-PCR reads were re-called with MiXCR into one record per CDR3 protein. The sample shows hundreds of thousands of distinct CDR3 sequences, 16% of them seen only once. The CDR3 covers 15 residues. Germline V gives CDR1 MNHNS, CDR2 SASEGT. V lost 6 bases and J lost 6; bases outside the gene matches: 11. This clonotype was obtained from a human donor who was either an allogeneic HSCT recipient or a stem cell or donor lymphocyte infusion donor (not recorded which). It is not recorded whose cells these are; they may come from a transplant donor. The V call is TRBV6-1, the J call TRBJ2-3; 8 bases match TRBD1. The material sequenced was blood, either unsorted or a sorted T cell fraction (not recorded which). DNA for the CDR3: TGTGCCAGCAGCGCAGGGGGCCTAGCGAAGGATACGCAGTATTTT. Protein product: CASSAGGLAKDTQYF.